The clone carrying this T cell receptor (beta chain) was counted between two and nine times. What was sequenced were expressed TCRB transcripts, since all of the isolated RNA had been reverse transcribed. TCRdb's table, derived via immunoSEQ multiplex PCR, lists solely in-frame clones and lacks some. The sample contains 130,000 or so clones, about 8.7% of which appear only once. The sample is drawn from a study of beta chain features in type 1 diabetes. The sequencing input was central memory CD4+ T cells from blood. The receptor comes from a young man in good health.

The CDR3 sequence: CAWSAQGAGELFF. As DNA, the CDR3 is TGTGCCTGGAGTGCACAGGGGGCCGGGGAGCTGTTTTTT. The V gene is TRBV30, the J gene TRBJ2-2; 8 nucleotides align to TRBD1. The junction had 1 base not matched to a gene; V was cut back by 1 base and J by 6 bases. The length of the CDR3 is 13 residues. Germline V gene data show CDR1 as GTSNPN and CDR2 as SVGIG (reference sequence).